These 6 T cell receptor beta chains came from one sample sequenced in a study of type 1 regulatory T cells. TCRdb used MiXCR to reprocess the reads, holding one entry per CDR3 protein. The top ten hold 2.2% of the sample, which has 80,000 to 100,000 distinct CDR3 sequences, about 28% seen once. What was sequenced was CD4+ T cells, either the whole sample or a sorted fraction (not recorded which). The receptors come from a human donor in good health.

The chain has TRBV29-1 and TRBJ2-3; the D call may be TRBD1 or TRBD2 (5 bases each). The germline V gene has CDR1 SQVTM and CDR2 ANQGSEA. The CDR3 covers 14 residues. V was shortened by 7 bases and J by 5 bases, with 19 bases between the two germline ends. CDR3 bases: TGCAGCGCCGCCACCGGGACGGGGAAAGATACGCAGTATTTT. Translated: CSAATGTGKDTQYF.

This clonotype was recorded a few times. The chain combines TRBV7-2 with TRBJ2-3; TRBD2 matches 11 bases. Germline V lookup: CDR1 SGHTA, CDR2 FQGNSA. This CDR3 comprises 16 residues. Losses at the gene ends were 5 bases for V and 3 bases for J; bases not matched to a gene: 7. The CDR3 protein is CASSTIAGGGTDTQYF. The CDR3 nucleotides are TGTGCCAGCAGCACAATAGCGGGAGGGGGTACAGATACGCAGTATTTT. The complete variable domain, with remaining parts taken from reference TRBV7-2 and TRBJ2-3, reads GAGVSQSPSNKVTEKGKDVELRCDPISGHTALYWYRQSLGQGLEFLIYFQGNSAPDKSGLPSDRFSAERTGGSVSTLTIQRTQQEDSAVYLCASSTIAGGGTDTQYFGPGTRLTVL.

This clonotype was seen a handful of times. V gene TRBV7-8 combines with J gene TRBJ1-5; tentative D call: TRBD1 (5 bases). Germline V CDR1 and CDR2: SGHVS, FQNEAQ. The CDR3 contains 16 residues. V was clipped by 5 bases and J by 1 base, with 15 bases between them. CDR3 in amino acids: CASSRRRDLSNQPQHF. The CDR3 DNA is TGTGCCAGCAGCCGCAGACGGGACCTGAGCAATCAGCCCCAGCATTTT.

This clonotype was counted between two and nine times. CDR3 in DNA: TGCAGTGCTAGAGATTCGGGCAGAACAGATACGCAGTATTTT. It specifies CSARDSGRTDTQYF. This chain uses TRBV20-1 with TRBJ2-3; no clear D. The germline V gene encodes CDR1 DFQATT and CDR2 SNEGSKA (reference sequence). This CDR3 has 14 residues. Trimming stripped 0 bases from V and 3 bases from J, with 10 bases between.

V usage is TRBV5-1 and J usage is TRBJ2-1; TRBD2 aligns across 8 bases. After removal of 5 bases from V and 10 bases from J, the junction contained 17 bases not matched to a gene. Germline V lookup: CDR1 SGHRS, CDR2 YFSETQ. The CDR3 spans 16 residues. CDR3 in amino acids: CASSPSPGGPWEEQFF. The CDR3 nucleotides read TGCGCCAGCAGTCCAAGTCCGGGAGGGCCTTGGGAGGAGCAGTTCTTC.

The chain joins TRBV6-6 to TRBJ2-1; a weak D match, TRBD1 (6 bases). The length of the CDR3 is 16 residues. V lost 6 bases and J 5 bases, leaving 20 bases between the germline ends. CDR1 and CDR2 (germline): MNHNY, SVGAGI (reference sequence). CDR3 protein: CASRSNLQGLDNEQFF. The CDR3 DNA is TGTGCCAGCAGATCAAACTTACAGGGTCTGGACAATGAGCAGTTCTTC.